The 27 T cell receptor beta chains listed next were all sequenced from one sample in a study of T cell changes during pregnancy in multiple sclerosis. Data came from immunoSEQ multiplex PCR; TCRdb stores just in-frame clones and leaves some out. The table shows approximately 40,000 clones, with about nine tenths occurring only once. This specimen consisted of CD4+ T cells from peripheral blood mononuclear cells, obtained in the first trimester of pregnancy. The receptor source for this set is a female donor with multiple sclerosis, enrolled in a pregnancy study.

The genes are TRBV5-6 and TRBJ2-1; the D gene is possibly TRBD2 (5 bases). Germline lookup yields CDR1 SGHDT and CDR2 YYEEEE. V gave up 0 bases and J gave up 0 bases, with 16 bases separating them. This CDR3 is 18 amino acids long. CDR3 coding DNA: TGTGCCAGCAGCTTGGGGGTTGGAATCGGACTCTCCTACAATGAGCAGTTCTTC. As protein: CASSLGVGIGLSYNEQFF.

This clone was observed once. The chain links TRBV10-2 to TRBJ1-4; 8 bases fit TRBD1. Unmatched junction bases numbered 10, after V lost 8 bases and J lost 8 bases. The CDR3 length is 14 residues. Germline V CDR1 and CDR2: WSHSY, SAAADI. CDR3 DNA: TGCGCCAGCGGACCCACAGGGGGGCAGGAAAAACTGTTTTTT. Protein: CASGPTGGQEKLFF.

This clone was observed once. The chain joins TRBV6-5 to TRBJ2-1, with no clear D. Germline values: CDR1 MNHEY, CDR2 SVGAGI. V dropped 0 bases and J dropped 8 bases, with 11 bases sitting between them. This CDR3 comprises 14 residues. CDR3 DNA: TGTGCCAGCAGTTACTCCGCAGTTTACCATGAGCAGTTCTTC. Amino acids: CASSYSAVYHEQFF.

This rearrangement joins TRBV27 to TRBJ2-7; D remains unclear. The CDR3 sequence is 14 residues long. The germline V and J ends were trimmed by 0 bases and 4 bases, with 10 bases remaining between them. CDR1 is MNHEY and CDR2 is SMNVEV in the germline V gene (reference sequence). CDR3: CASSLSSRRYEQYF. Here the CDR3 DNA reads TGTGCCAGCAGTTTATCATCCAGAAGATACGAGCAGTACTTC.

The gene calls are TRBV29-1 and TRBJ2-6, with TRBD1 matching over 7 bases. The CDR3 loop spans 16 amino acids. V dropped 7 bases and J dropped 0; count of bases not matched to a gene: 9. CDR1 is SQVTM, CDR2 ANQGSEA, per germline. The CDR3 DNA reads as TGCAGCGCCTCCGGGACAGTGCTCTCTGGGGCCAACGTCCTGACTTTC. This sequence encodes CSASGTVLSGANVLTF. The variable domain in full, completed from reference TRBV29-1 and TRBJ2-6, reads SAVISQKPSRDICQRGTSLTIQCQVDSQVTMMFWYRQQPGQSLTLIATANQGSEATYESGFVIDKFPISRPNLTFSTLTVSNMSPEDSSIYLCSASGTVLSGANVLTFGAGSRLTVL.

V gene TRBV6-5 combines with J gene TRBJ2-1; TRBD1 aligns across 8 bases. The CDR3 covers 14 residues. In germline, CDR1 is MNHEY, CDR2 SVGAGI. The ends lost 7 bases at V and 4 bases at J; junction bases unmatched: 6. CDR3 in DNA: TGTGCCAGCACCACCAGGGGGCTATACAATGAGCAGTTCTTC. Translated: CASTTRGLYNEQFF.

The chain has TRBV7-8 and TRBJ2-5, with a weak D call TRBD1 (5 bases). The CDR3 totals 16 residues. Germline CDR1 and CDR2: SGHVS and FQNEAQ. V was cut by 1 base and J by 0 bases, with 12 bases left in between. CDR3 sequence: CASSLEDSRYQETQYF. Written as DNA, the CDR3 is TGTGCCAGCAGCTTAGAAGACAGCCGGTACCAAGAGACCCAGTACTTC.

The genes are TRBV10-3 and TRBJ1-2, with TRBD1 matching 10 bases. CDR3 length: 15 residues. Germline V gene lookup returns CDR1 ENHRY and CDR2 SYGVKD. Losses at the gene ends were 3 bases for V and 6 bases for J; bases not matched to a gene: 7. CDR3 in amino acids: CAISDRGTGVDGYTF. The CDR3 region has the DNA TGTGCCATCAGTGATAGGGGGACAGGGGTGGATGGCTACACCTTC.

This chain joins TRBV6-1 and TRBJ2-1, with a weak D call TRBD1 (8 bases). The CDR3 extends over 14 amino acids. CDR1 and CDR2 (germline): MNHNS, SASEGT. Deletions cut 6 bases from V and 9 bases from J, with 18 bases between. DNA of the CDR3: TGTGCCAGCAGCGGGACAACAGGGGGGGGTGAGCAGTTCTTC. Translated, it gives CASSGTTGGGEQFF.

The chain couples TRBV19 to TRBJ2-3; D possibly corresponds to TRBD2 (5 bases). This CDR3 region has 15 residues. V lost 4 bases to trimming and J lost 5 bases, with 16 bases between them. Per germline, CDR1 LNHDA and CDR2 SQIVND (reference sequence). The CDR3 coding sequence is TGTGCCAGTAGTAATCGTCCTAGCTACAAAGATACGCAGTATTTT. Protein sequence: CASSNRPSYKDTQYF.

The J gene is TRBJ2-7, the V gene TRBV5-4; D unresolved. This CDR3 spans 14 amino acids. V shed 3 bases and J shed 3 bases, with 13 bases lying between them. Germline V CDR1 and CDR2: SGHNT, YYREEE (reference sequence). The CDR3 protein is CASSSSARVYEQYF. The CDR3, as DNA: TGTGCCAGCAGCTCTAGTGCTCGAGTCTACGAGCAGTACTTC.

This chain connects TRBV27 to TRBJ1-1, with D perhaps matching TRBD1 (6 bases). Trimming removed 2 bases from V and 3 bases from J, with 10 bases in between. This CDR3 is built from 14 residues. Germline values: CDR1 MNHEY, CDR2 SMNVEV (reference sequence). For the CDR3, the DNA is TGTGCCAGCAGTTTACGTCAGGGGTACACTGAAGCTTTCTTT. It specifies CASSLRQGYTEAFF.

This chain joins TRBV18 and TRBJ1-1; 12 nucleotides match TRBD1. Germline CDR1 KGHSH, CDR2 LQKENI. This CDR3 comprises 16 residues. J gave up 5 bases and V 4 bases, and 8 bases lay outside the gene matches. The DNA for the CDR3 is TGTGCCAGCTCACGCACGGGACAGGGGGCTTGGACTGAAGCTTTCTTT. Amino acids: CASSRTGQGAWTEAFF.

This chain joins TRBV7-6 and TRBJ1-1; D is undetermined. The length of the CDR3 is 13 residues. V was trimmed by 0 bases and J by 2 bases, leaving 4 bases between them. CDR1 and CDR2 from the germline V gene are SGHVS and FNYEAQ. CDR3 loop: CASSLAHNTEAFF. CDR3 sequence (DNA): TGTGCCAGCAGCTTAGCACATAACACTGAAGCTTTCTTT.

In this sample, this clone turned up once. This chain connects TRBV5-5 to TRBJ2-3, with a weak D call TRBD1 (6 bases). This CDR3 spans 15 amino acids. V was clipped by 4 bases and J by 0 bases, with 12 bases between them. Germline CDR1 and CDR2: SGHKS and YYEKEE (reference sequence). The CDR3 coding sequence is TGTGCCAGCAGCACCTGGACAGCTAGCACAGATACGCAGTATTTT. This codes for CASSTWTASTDTQYF. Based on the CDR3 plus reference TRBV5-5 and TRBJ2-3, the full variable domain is DAGVTQSPTHLIKTRGQQVTLRCSPISGHKSVSWYQQVLGQGPQFIFQYYEKEERGRGNFPDRFSARQFPNYSSELNVNALLLGDSALYLCASSTWTASTDTQYFGPGTRLTVL.

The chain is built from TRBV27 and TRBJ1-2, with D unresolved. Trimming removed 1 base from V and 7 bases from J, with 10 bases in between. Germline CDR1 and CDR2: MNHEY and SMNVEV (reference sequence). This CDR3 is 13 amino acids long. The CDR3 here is CASSLFPRGGYTF. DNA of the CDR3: TGTGCCAGCAGTTTATTTCCCAGAGGTGGCTACACCTTC.

The CDR3 loop is CASRAGTSGYNEQFF. For the CDR3, the DNA is TGTGCCAGCAGGGCCGGGACTAGCGGATACAATGAGCAGTTCTTC. The chain has TRBV6-1 and TRBJ2-1, with TRBD2 identical over 11 bases. Germline V gene lookup returns CDR1 MNHNS and CDR2 SASEGT. V shed 6 bases and J 4 bases; nucleotides not matched to a gene: 5. This CDR3 comprises 15 residues.

CDR3 nucleotides: TGTGCCAGCAGCCTGAACCCAGGGGCTGGAAACACCATATATTTT. Its protein product is CASSLNPGAGNTIYF. The V and J genes are TRBV7-9 and TRBJ1-3; D may be TRBD1 (6 bases). The CDR3 has 15 residues. From germline, CDR1 is SEHNR and CDR2 FQNEAQ (reference sequence). V was trimmed by 5 bases and J by 2 bases, leaving 13 bases between them.

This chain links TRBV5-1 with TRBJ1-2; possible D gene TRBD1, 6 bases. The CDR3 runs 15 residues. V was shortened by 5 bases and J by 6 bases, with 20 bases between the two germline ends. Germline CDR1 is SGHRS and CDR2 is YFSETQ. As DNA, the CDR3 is TGCGCCAGCAGAGACCCGTCGACAGGTTCGAATGGCTACACCTTC. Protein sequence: CASRDPSTGSNGYTF.

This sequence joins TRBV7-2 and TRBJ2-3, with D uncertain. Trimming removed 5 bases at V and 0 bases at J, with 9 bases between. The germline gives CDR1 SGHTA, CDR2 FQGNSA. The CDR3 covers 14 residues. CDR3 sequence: CASSGGSSTDTQYF. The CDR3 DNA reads TGTGCCAGCAGCGGCGGCAGCAGCACAGATACGCAGTATTTT.

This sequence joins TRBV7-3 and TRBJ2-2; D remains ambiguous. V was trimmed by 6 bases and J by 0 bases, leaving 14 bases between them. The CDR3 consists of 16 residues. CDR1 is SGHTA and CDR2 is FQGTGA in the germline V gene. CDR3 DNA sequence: TGTGCCAGCAGTCCCGCCGCCGCAGCGAACACCGGGGAGCTGTTTTTT. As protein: CASSPAAAANTGELFF.

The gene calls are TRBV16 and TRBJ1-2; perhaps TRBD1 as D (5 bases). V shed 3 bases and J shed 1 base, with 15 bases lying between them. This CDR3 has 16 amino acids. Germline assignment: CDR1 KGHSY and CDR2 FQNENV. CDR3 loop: CASSHMTANINYGYTF. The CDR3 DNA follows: TGTGCCAGCAGCCACATGACAGCCAACATTAACTATGGCTACACCTTC.

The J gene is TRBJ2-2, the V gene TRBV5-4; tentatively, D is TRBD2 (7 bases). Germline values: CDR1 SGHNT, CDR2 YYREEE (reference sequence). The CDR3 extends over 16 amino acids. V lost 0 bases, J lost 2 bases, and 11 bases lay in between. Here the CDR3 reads CASSLGGGANTGELFF. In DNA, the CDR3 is TGTGCCAGCAGCTTGGGGGGGGGCGCAAACACCGGGGAGCTGTTTTTT.

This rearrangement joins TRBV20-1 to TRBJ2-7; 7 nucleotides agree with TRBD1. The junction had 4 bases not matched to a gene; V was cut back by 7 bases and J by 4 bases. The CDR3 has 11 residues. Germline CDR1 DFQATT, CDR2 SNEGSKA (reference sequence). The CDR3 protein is CSVRQGYEQYF. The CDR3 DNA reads TGCAGTGTTCGACAGGGATACGAGCAGTACTTC.

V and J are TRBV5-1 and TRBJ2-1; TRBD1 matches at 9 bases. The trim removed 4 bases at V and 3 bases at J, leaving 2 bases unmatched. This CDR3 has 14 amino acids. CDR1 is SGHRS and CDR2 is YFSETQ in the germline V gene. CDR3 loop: CASSPGQGYNEQFF. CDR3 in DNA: TGCGCCAGCAGCCCGGGACAGGGCTACAATGAGCAGTTCTTC.

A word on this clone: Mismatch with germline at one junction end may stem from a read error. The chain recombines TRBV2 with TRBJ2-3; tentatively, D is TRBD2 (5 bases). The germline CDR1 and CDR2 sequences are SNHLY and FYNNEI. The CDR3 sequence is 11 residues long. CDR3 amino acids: CASSDSAAQSF. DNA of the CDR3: TGTGCCAGCAGTGATAGCGCAGCACAGAGCTTT.

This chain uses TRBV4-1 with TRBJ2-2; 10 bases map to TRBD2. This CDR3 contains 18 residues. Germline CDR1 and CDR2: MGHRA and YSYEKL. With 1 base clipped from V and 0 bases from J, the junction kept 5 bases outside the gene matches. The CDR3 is CASSQGTSGLANTGELFF. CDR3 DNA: TGCGCCAGCAGCCAAGGGACTAGCGGCTTAGCGAACACCGGGGAGCTGTTTTTT.